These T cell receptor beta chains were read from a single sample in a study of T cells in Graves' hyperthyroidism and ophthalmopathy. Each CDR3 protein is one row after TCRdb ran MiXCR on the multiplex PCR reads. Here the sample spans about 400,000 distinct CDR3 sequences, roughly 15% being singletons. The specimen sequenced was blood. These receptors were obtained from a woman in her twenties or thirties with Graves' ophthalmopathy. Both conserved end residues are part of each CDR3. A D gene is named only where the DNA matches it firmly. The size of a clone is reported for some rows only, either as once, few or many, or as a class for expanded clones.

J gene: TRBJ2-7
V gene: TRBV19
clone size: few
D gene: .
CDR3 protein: CASSTHPYEQYF
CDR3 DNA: TGTGCCAGTAGTACCCACCCCTACGAGCAGTACTTC

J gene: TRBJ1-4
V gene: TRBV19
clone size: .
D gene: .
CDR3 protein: CASRPGSIRKLFF
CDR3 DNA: TGTGCCAGTAGACCCGGGAGCATCCGAAAACTGTTTTTT

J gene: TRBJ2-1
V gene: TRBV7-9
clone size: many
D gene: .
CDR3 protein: CASSLVGGRSYNEQFF
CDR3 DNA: TGTGCCAGCAGCTTAGTAGGGGGGCGCTCTTACAATGAGCAGTTCTTC

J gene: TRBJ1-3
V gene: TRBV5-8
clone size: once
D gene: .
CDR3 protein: CASSWEATGAYSGNTIYF
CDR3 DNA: TGTGCCAGCAGTTGGGAGGCTACGGGGGCGTACTCTGGAAACACCATATATTTT

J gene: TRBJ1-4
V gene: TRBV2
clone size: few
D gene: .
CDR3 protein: CASNYREANEKLFF
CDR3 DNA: TGTGCCAGCAACTACCGGGAGGCTAATGAAAAACTGTTTTTT

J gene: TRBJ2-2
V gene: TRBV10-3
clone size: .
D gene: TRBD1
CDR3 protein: CAISEFRDRGQNTGELFF
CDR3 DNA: TGTGCCATCAGTGAGTTCCGGGACAGGGGTCAGAACACCGGGGAGCTGTTTTTT

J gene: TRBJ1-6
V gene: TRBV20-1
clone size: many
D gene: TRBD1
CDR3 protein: CSAGQANNSPLHF
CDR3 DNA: TGCAGTGCCGGACAGGCTAATAATTCACCCCTCCACTTT

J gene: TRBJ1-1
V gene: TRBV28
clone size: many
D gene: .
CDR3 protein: CATSHLTEAFF
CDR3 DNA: TGTGCCACCTCCCACCTCACTGAAGCTTTCTTT

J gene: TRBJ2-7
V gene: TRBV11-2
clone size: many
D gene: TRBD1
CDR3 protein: CASEGTEAYEQYF
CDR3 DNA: TGTGCCAGCGAGGGGACAGAGGCCTACGAGCAGTACTTC

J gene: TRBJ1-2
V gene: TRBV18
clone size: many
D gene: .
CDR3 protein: CASSPLTPKSYGYTF
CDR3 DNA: TGTGCCAGCTCACCACTGACCCCCAAGAGCTATGGCTACACCTTC

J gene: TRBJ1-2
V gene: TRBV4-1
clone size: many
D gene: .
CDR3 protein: CASSPLAGIANYGYTF
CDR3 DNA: TGCGCCAGCAGCCCCCTTGCAGGGATAGCTAACTATGGCTACACCTTC

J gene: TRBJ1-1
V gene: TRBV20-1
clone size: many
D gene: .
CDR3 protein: CSARWGARTEAFF
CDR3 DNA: TGCAGTGCTAGGTGGGGGGCTAGGACTGAAGCTTTCTTT

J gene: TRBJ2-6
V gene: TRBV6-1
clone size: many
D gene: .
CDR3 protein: CASSGQVPSSGANVLTF
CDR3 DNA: TGTGCCAGCAGTGGACAGGTGCCTAGCTCTGGGGCCAACGTCCTGACTTTC

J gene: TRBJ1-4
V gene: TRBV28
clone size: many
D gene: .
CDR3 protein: CASTKQREKLFF
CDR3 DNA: TGTGCCAGCACAAAGCAGAGGGAAAAACTGTTTTTT

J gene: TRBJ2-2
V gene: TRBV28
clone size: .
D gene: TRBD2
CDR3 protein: CASSFWKSGGEPFF
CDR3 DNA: TGTGCCAGCAGTTTCTGGAAAAGCGGGGGGGAGCCGTTTTTT

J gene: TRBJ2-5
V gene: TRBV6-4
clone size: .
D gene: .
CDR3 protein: CASSDLDSPQETQYF
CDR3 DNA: TGTGCCAGCAGTGATCTTGACAGTCCCCAAGAGACCCAGTACTTC

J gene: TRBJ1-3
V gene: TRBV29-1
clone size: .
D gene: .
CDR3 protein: CSVPQGNTIYF
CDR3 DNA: TGCAGCGTACCACAGGGAAACACCATATATTTT

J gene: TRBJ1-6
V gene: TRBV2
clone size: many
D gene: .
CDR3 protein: CASKGQGNSPLHF
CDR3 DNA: TGTGCCTCCAAGGGGCAGGGGAATTCACCCCTCCACTTT

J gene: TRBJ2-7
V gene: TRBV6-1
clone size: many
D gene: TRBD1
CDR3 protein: CASRAGTGNEQYF
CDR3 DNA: TGTGCCAGCAGGGCCGGGACAGGGAACGAGCAGTACTTC

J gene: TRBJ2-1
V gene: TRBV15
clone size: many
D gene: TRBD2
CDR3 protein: CATSRASGANSGQFF
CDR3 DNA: TGTGCCACCAGCAGAGCGAGCGGGGCGAACTCGGGGCAGTTCTTC

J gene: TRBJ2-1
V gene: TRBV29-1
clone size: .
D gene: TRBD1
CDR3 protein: CSVESGGINEQFF
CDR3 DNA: TGCAGCGTTGAATCAGGGGGCATAAATGAGCAGTTCTTC

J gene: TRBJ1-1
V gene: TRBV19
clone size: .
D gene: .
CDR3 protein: CASSGKFGGGNTEAFF
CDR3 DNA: TGTGCCAGTAGTGGCAAGTTTGGCGGGGGGAACACTGAAGCTTTCTTT

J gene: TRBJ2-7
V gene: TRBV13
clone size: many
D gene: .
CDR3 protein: CASSHGSGTYEQYF
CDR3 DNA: TGTGCCAGCAGCCATGGATCGGGAACCTACGAGCAGTACTTC

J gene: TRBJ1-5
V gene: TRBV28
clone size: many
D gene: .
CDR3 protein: CASLSLGISNQPQHF
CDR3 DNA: TGTGCCAGCCTCTCGCTGGGCATTAGCAATCAGCCCCAGCATTTT

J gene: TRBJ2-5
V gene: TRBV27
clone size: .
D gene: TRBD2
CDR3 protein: CASSSRGREQETQYF
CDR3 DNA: TGTGCCAGCAGTAGTCGAGGGCGGGAGCAAGAGACCCAGTACTTC

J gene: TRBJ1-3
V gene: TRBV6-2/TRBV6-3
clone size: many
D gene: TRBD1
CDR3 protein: CASSYAGQSSGNTIYF
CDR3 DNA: TGTGCCAGCAGTTACGCGGGACAGAGCTCTGGAAACACCATATATTTT

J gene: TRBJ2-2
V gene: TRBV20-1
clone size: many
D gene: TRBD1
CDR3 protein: CSASPTGGPDEELFF
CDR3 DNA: TGCAGTGCTAGCCCAACAGGGGGACCGGACGAAGAGCTGTTTTTT

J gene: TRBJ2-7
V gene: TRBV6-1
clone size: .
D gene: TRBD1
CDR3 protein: CASPSPQTGDSYEQYF
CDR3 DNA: TGTGCCAGCCCTTCCCCTCAGACAGGGGACAGCTACGAGCAGTACTTC

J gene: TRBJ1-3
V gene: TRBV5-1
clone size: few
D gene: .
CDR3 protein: CASSLDSVAGNTIYF
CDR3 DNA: TGCGCCAGCAGCTTGGATTCGGTCGCTGGAAACACCATATATTTT

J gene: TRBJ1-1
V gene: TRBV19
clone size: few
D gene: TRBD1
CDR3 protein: CASMLWDRDTEAFF
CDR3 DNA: TGTGCCAGTATGCTTTGGGACAGGGATACTGAAGCTTTCTTT

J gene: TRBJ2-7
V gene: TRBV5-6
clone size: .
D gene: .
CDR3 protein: CASSQDIFREQYF
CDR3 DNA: TGTGCCAGCAGTCAGGACATTTTCCGGGAGCAGTACTTC

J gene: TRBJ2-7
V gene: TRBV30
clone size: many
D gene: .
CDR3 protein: CAWKGVTYEQYF
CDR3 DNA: TGTGCCTGGAAGGGGGTAACCTACGAGCAGTACTTC

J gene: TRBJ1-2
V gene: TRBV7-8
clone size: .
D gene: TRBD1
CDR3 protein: CASSTRDRAFQYGGYTF
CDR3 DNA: TGTGCCAGCAGCACCCGGGACAGGGCTTTTCAGTACGGAGGCTACACCTTC

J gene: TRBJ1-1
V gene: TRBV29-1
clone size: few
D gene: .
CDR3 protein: CSVAGWSSPEAFF
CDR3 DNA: TGCAGCGTTGCTGGTTGGAGTAGTCCTGAAGCTTTCTTT

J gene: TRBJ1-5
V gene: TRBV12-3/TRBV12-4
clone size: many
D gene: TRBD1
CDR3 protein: CASGQGSGNQPQHF
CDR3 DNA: TGTGCCAGCGGACAGGGGTCGGGCAATCAGCCCCAGCATTTT

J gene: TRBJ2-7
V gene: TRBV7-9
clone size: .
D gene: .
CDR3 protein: CASSRPILPNEQYF
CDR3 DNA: TGTGCCAGCAGCCGACCGATCCTCCCCAACGAGCAGTACTTC

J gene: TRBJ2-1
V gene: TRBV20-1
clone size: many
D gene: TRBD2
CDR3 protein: CSARGGASGYYNEQFF
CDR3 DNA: TGCAGTGCTAGAGGGGGAGCTAGCGGATATTACAATGAGCAGTTCTTC

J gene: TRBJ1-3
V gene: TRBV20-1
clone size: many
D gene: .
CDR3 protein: CSARDWWGSANTIYF
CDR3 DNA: TGCAGTGCTAGAGATTGGTGGGGTTCAGCAAACACCATATATTTT

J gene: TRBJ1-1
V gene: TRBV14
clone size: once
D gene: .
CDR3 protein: CASSYNRDTEASF
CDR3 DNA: TGTGCCAGCAGCTATAACCGGGACACTGAAGCTTCCTTT

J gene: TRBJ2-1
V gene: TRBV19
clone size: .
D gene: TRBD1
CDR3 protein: CASSDPGQGKNEQFF
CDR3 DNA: TGTGCCAGTAGCGACCCGGGACAGGGGAAAAATGAGCAGTTCTTC

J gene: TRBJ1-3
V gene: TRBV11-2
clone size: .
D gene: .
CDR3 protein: CASSFGYSGNTLYF
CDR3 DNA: TGTGCCAGTAGCTTCGGTTACTCTGGAAACACCTTATATTTT

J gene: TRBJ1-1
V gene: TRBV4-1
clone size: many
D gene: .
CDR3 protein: CASSQAGWMNTEAFF
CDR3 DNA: TGCGCCAGCAGCCAAGCCGGGTGGATGAACACTGAAGCTTTCTTT

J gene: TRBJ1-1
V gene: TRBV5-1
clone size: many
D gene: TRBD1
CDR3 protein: CASSPLTGGYTEAFF
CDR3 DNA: TGCGCCAGCAGCCCTCTGACAGGGGGTTACACTGAAGCTTTCTTT

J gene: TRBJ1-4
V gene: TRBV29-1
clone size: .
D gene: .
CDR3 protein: CSGGITNEKLFF
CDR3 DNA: TGCAGCGGGGGAATAACTAATGAAAAACTGTTTTTT

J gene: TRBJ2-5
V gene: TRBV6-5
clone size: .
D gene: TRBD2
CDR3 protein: CASSYSPGTSGGARWVQETQYF
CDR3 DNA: TGTGCCAGCAGTTACTCACCTGGTACTAGCGGGGGGGCAAGGTGGGTCCAAGAGACCCAGTACTTC

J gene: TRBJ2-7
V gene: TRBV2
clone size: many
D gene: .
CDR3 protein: CASTRSGRKAYEQYF
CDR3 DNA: TGTGCCAGCACCCGAAGTGGCAGAAAAGCCTACGAGCAGTACTTC

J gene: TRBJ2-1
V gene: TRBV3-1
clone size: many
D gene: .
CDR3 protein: CASSRGGNNEQFF
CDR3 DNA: TGTGCCAGCAGCCGAGGGGGGAACAATGAGCAGTTCTTC

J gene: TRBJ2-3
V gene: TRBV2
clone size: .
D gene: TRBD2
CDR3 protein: CASSAGGGGGSDTQYF
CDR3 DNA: TGTGCCAGCAGTGCCGGGGGGGGGGGGGGGTCAGATACGCAGTATTTT

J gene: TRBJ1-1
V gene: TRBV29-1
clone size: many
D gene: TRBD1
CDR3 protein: CSVESGGNTEAFF
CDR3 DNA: TGCAGCGTTGAATCAGGGGGGAACACTGAAGCTTTCTTT